This T cell receptor (beta chain) stems from a study of T cells in Graves' hyperthyroidism and ophthalmopathy. Study results and limitations: The model identified upcoming ophthalmopathy a median around 7.1 months ahead of onset. In blood, most of the thyroid clonotypes expanded above 0.001 were also present.

This clonotype was observed a few times. What it recognizes is unknown. Germline CDR1 MDHEN, CDR2 SYDVKM. The J segment lost 3 bases and the V segment lost 10 bases, leaving 11 bases of the junction unmatched. The CDR3 spans 14 residues. Each person with ophthalmopathy scored at least 3 on the Clinical Activity Score, reached NOSPECS grade 4 or higher, and had been ill under 3 months. Out of over 7.5 ml of fresh peripheral blood came the PBMCs. TCR beta CDR3 regions were amplified from RNA transcripts. In the first-round RT-PCR of the TCR CDR3, the HTBI primer set was used. Each CDR3 protein is one row after TCRdb ran MiXCR on the multiplex PCR reads. The sample contains about 300,000 distinct CDR3 sequences, roughly 20% of which appear only once.

The receptor was derived from a man in his fifties with Graves' ophthalmopathy. The chain employs TRBV28 and TRBJ2-7; 8 positions match TRBD1. Sequencing was done on a sample of blood. The CDR3 region is CATKPTGGYYEQYF. In nucleotides, the CDR3 is TGTGCCACTAAACCAACAGGGGGATACTACGAGCAGTACTTC.